The 2 T cell receptor beta chains presented below share a single source sample, sequenced in a study of T cell repertoires in cytomegalovirus infection. TCRdb processed the reads anew with MiXCR; each CDR3 protein has one entry. Of 300,000 to 400,000 distinct CDR3 sequences in the sample, around 18% are singletons; the top ten hold roughly 9%. The sequenced material came from PBMCs. The source of these receptors is a human donor in good health (CMV status not recorded). Some clones in this sample may be carry-over from other donors' samples.

This clonotype was counted many times. The chain links TRBV25-1 to TRBJ1-1; TRBD1 is a possible D gene (5 bases). The germline V gene has CDR1 MGHDK and CDR2 SYGVNS. The V and J ends lost 1 base and 4 bases respectively, with 13 bases between them. The CDR3 spans 15 residues. The CDR3 DNA reads as TGTGCCAGCAGTGAATTCGGGCAGGGATTCACTGAAGCTTTCTTT. Translating it yields CASSEFGQGFTEAFF.

This clonotype was recorded at least ten times. The V call is TRBV7-2, the J call TRBJ1-2, with 8 bases lining up with TRBD1. V lost 1 base, J lost 5 bases, and 12 bases stayed unmatched. From germline, CDR1 is SGHTA and CDR2 FQGNSA. CDR3 size: 17 residues. DNA for the CDR3: TGTGCCAGCAGCTTAGGTGGGACAGGACGGCTGAGATATGGCTACACCTTC. It specifies CASSLGGTGRLRYGYTF.